This TCR beta chain was identified in a study of regulatory T cells in long-lasting Graves disease. Study-wide findings and caveats: Thyroid tissue went unstudied; only peripheral blood was examined. There were preferences for TRBV28, TRBJ1-2 and TRBJ2-5 in persistent disease.

Indicated time point: newly diagnosed GD, antithyroid drugs for less than 3 months. From PBMCs, RNA was extracted and then used to make the TCR library. V dropped 8 bases and J dropped 3 bases, with 12 bases sitting between them. Germline V lookup: CDR1 LGHDT, CDR2 YNNKEL (reference sequence). CDR3 length equals 13 residues. Building of the TCR beta libraries involved iRepertoire HTBI primers and Arm-PCR of CDR3 regions. The authors' processing: Samples collectively showed 62 TRBV and 14 TRBJ segments. TCRdb passed the multiplex PCR reads through MiXCR, listing each CDR3 protein once. TCRdb assigned the V and J calls; the authors' analysis was not used. The sample lists just over 600,000 distinct CDR3 sequences, 15% to 20% occurring once. In the case of this clonotype: Its antigen remains unidentified.

Another study also made use of these data, one on T cells in Graves' hyperthyroidism and ophthalmopathy. That paper states: Researchers ran a first-round RT-PCR on the TCR CDR3 using the HTBI primer set.

The sequencing used peripheral blood mononuclear cells (PBMCs), collected at new diagnosis, from a patient treated with antithyroid drugs. This rearrangement joins TRBV3-1 to TRBJ2-3; D gene unclear. The source of this sequence is a woman aged 25 to 39 with Graves disease. The CDR3 region is CASRELGTDTQYF. The CDR3 bases are TGTGCCAGCCGTGAGCTGGGAACAGATACGCAGTATTTT.